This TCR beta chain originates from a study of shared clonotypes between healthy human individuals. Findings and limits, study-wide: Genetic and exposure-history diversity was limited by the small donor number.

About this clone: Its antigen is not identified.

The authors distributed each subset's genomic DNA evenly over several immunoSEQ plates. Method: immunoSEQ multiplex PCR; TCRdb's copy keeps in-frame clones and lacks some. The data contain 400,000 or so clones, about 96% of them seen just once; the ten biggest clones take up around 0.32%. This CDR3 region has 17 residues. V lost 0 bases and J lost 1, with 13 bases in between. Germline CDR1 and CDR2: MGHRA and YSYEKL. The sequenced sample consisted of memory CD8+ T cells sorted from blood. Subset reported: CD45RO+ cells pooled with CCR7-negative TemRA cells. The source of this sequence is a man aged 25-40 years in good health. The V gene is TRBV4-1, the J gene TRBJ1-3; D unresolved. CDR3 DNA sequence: TGCGCCAGCAGCCAAGATGGGCTGAGAGGATCTGGAAACACCATATATTTT. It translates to CASSQDGLRGSGNTIYF.